Below, one T cell receptor (beta chain) is given with its context. The antigen is unknown. The PCR contained 60 Vbeta and 13 Jbeta primers. This table comes from immunoSEQ multiplex PCR, and its TCRdb copy is limited to in-frame clones, with some not included. The sample carries 150,000 to 200,000 clones, around 82% recorded once. These data come from a study of cytomegalovirus exposure and HLA in healthy donors. Overall study findings and caveats: Confirmation was obtained in vitro that a few CMV-associated chains are specific for CMV antigens. Judged likely to be a sequencing artifact was a cluster of highly shared sequence variants. Across all donors, roughly uniform sequencing depth was an assumption of the presence/absence analyses. The listing of fewer than 200 TCR beta chains classed them as cytomegalovirus-associated.

Sequencing input: PBMCs. The source of this sequence is a man between 60 and 75 years old in good health and CMV-seronegative.

In DNA form, the CDR3 reads TGTGCCAGCGTAGACGGGATCGGGGGCGAGCAGTACTTC. This gives the protein CASVDGIGGEQYF. V is TRBV11-2 and J is TRBJ2-7, with a possible D match to TRBD2 (6 bases). The CDR3 loop spans 13 amino acids. V was trimmed by 8 bases and J by 6 bases, leaving 17 bases between them. Per germline, CDR1 SGHAT and CDR2 FQNNGV.